This T cell receptor beta chain was recovered during a study of shared clonotypes between healthy human individuals. Study results and limitations: Naive subsets, compared against memory subsets, generally had larger estimated richness values. Rarefaction exposed incomplete sorted-subset sequencing despite large depth. The study found lower generation probabilities in non-shared clonotypes than in those shared by all four donors. Of the naive CD4 clonotypes, approximately 5% were shared across several donors.

CDR1 and CDR2 from the germline V gene are SEHNR and FQNEAQ (reference sequence). The CDR3 covers 15 residues. The V gene end was trimmed by 2 bases and the J gene end by 5 bases; junction bases not matched to a gene: 9. Note on this clone: Its antigen is as yet unknown.

The protocol was immunoSEQ multiplex PCR, while the TCRdb copy is restricted to in-frame clones and leaves out a portion. The sample lists hundreds of thousands of clones, about 98% occurring once. Naive CD8 cells, CD45RO-negative and positively selected for CCR7, excluded terminally differentiated effector memory CD45RA+ cells. V usage is TRBV7-9 and J usage is TRBJ2-7; the match to TRBD2 covers 7 bases. Sequenced: naive CD8+ T cells sorted from blood. The sequence was obtained from a man aged 25-45 years in good health. DNA for the CDR3: TGTGCCAGCAGCTTAATCGGGACGGGAGGACACGAGCAGTACTTC. This translates into CASSLIGTGGHEQYF.